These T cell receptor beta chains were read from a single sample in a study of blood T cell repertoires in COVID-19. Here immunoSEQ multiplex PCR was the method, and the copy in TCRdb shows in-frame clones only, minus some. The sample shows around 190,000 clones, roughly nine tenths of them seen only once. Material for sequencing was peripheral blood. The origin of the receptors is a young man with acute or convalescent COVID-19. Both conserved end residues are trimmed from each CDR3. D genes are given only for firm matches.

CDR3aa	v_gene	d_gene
ASSLVGQPYNSPLH	TRBV28	TRBD1
ASSSKTGDYGYT	TRBV5-4	TRBD1
SASVRGEQF	TRBV20-1	NA
ASRSDRAYGYT	TRBV28	TRBD1
AWRHSNHGYT	TRBV30	NA
ASSGTGTANTEAF	TRBV9	TRBD1
ASSLYPGYEQF	TRBV7-9	NA
ASSSTRSNTGELF	TRBV7-3	NA
ASSRGTGTREKLF	TRBV5-1	TRBD1
ASSLWGFGRGQMNTEAF	TRBV28	TRBD1
SVGANTEAF	TRBV29-1	NA
ASSPLEELNEKLF	TRBV19	NA
ASSLRGFAAGASNEQF	TRBV7-3	TRBD2
ASSIWDRVTDTQY	TRBV19	TRBD1
ASSEASGVLYEQY	TRBV6-1	NA
AWSVQHGYT	TRBV30	NA
ASSKLGSPGLAGPRAPQY	TRBV21-1	NA
ASSLGAYNEQF	TRBV11-2	NA
ASSLRAGTVSYNEQF	TRBV7-3	NA
ASSLGVGGSQPQH	TRBV7-2	NA
ASSLGDRSNTEAF	TRBV28	TRBD1
ASSEALVEVYGYT	TRBV6-1	NA
ASSAASAQSYEQY	TRBV9	NA
ASSLLTVYEQY	TRBV5-6	NA
ASSYQTGGGDTQY	TRBV6-5	TRBD2
ASSQAWGQNYEQY	TRBV4-1	TRBD1
ASHARAPRQPQH	TRBV5-6	NA
ASSALWTGENIQY	TRBV19	TRBD1
ASNGGGPPYEQY	TRBV28	TRBD2
ASSLAYGTAYEQY	TRBV7-7	TRBD1
AIGRQGRNSGNTIY	TRBV10-3	TRBD1
AWTYGQDRGYEHYGYT	TRBV30	TRBD1
ASSPGLSTDTQY	TRBV7-3	NA
ASSPPTGSAYEQY	TRBV6-6	NA
ASSLTGTQY	TRBV11-1	NA
ASSRQGGGGELF	TRBV5-5	TRBD1
ASSKQGATTEAF	TRBV19	TRBD1
ASKWVRGGSNQPQH	TRBV19	NA
ASSIGPGQETQY	TRBV19	NA
ASSPGGTPSYEQY	TRBV5-1	TRBD2
ASSLPGADTQY	TRBV28	NA
ASSAWGLAGGNEQF	TRBV5-1	TRBD2
ASSLGSQKVNSPLH	TRBV13	NA
ASSGPRSRYEQY	TRBV2	NA
ASFAGHAEAF	TRBV4-1	NA
ASSGREGGQGGTDTQY	TRBV2	TRBD1
SVEEQSWDTQY	TRBV29-1	NA
ASSLTGGYT	TRBV28	NA
ASSFRLGPQRTGELF	TRBV28	NA
ASSPAGGFDEQF	TRBV18	TRBD2
ASSKTRARSDGYT	TRBV27	NA
ASRGLAGAAYIYNEQF	TRBV2	TRBD2
ASNQGYGYT	TRBV2	NA